Shown below are 9 T cell receptor gamma chains from a single sample sequenced in a study of γδ T cells in repeated Plasmodium falciparum infection. Flow sorting of PBMC yielded separate Vgamma9/Vdelta2+ and Vdelta2-negative gammadelta T cell populations for bulk repertoire analysis. TCRdb reran clone calling via CATT on the multiplex PCR reads. The sample records roughly 32,000 gamma-chain clones, 1.4% being singletons. The specimen was gamma-delta T cells from blood. Every receptor here comes from a pool of human donors (malaria-infected and uninfected, not separated).

This clone was picked up many times. The chain employs TRGV4 and TRGJ1 or TRGJ2. The V and J ends lost 0 bases and 9 bases, in that order; junction bases with no gene match: 8. The CDR3 has 13 residues. In germline, CDR1 is EGSTGY, CDR2 YDSYTSSV. CDR3 protein: CATWDGLGAKKLF. DNA for the CDR3: TGTGCCACCTGGGATGGGCTGGGGGCTAAGAAACTCTTT.

With regard to this clone: This DNA translates differently at residue 13 from the TCRdb protein, which is that of a much larger clone; a read error is likely, and the protein shown is the DNA's own translation. This chain connects TRGV9 to TRGJP. TCRdb carries no J gene annotation; the J gene was assigned here by matching the DNA with germline. The CDR3 sequence is 18 residues long. CDR1 GITISATS and CDR2 ISYDGTV come from the germline V gene (reference sequence). The CDR3 region has the DNA TGTGCCTTGTGGGAGGTACCCTCGCAAGAGTTGGGCGAAAAAATCAAGGTATTT. It specifies CALWEVPSQELGEKIKVF.

In this sample, this clone turned up a few times. A far larger clone is a single base away, which makes a read error likely. The same CDR3 also results from other DNA sequences found in this sample. The CDR3 is CALWEVTDELGKKIKVF. CDR3 coding DNA: TGTGCCTTGTGGGAGGTCACGGATGAGTTGGGCAAAAAAATCAAGGTGTTT. V gene assignment gives TRGV9, but the J gene was left uncalled. The germline CDR1 and CDR2 sequences are GITISATS and ISYDGTV (reference sequence). The CDR3 has 17 residues.

This clone has just a few counts. TCRdb lists the protein of a much larger clone for this DNA, which differs at residue 5, so this is likely a read error; the protein given here is translated from the DNA itself. This CDR3 is CALWGVKGRKKLF. Here the CDR3 DNA reads TGTGCCTTGTGGGGGGTAAAGGGTCGAAAGAAACTCTTT. The chain carries TRGV9 and TRGJ1 or TRGJ2. TCRdb leaves out the J gene; it was filled in here by matching the DNA to germline. Germline V lookup: CDR1 GITISATS, CDR2 ISYDGTV (reference sequence). This CDR3 spans 13 amino acids. The trim removed 5 bases at V and 10 bases at J, leaving 14 bases unmatched.

The table lists this clone with many counts. Possible read error: a much larger clone is one base away. The chain joins TRGV2 to TRGJP1. The J gene comes from matching the DNA to germline here; TCRdb lacks it. The CDR3 contains 15 residues. Germline V gene data show CDR1 as EGSNGY and CDR2 as YDSYNSKV. Germline trimming cut 0 bases from V and 4 bases from J; bases unmatched to any gene: 5. Here the CDR3 DNA reads TGTGCCACCTGGGACGGGCGGAACACTGGTTGGTTCAAGATATTT. Protein product: CATWDGRNTGWFKIF.

For this clone: The TCRdb protein, from a much larger clone, departs from this DNA's translation at residue 3, likely by read error; the protein shown derives from the DNA. This sequence joins TRGV9 and TRGJ1 or TRGJ2. TCRdb supplies no J gene; here it was assigned by aligning the nucleotide sequence to germline. Germline values: CDR1 GITISATS, CDR2 ISYDGTV (reference sequence). CDR3 length: 13 amino acids. CDR3 in amino acids: CAMWEPLWYKKLF. The CDR3 nucleotides read TGTGCCATGTGGGAGCCTTTGTGGTATAAGAAACTCTTT.

This clone was picked up many times. A read error likely explains why the TCRdb protein, taken from a much larger clone, differs from this DNA's translation at residue 13; the protein shown is translated from the DNA. The chain employs TRGV9 and TRGJP1. No J segment appears in TCRdb, so it was assigned here by matching the sequence to germline. Germline loops: CDR1 GITISATS, CDR2 ISYDGTV (reference sequence). This CDR3 is 16 amino acids long. CDR3 sequence: CALWEVRYGTGWLKIF. The CDR3 nucleotides read TGTGCCTTGTGGGAGGTCCGGTATGGCACTGGTTGGCTCAAGATATTT.

On this clone: A read error is likely here: a far larger clone is one base away. The same CDR3 also results from other DNA sequences found in this sample. V usage is TRGV9 and J usage is TRGJP. Since TCRdb gives no J gene, matching the DNA to germline was used here to assign it. Germline CDR1 reads GITISATS; CDR2 reads ISYDGTV (reference sequence). The CDR3 totals 17 residues. J gave up 6 bases and V 2 bases, and 7 bases lay outside the gene matches. The CDR3 loop is CALWEGGGELGKKIKVF. The CDR3 DNA is TGTGCCTTGTGGGAGGGAGGGGGAGAGTTGGGCAAAAAAATCAAGGTATTT.

Many counts were recorded for this clone. TCRdb lists the protein of a much larger clone for this DNA, which differs at residue 4, so this is likely a read error; the protein given here is translated from the DNA itself. CDR3 loop: CALREARVQRGKKIKVF. The CDR3, as DNA: TGTGCCTTGCGGGAGGCCCGAGTTCAGCGGGGCAAAAAAATCAAGGTATTT. V usage is TRGV9 and J usage is TRGJP. In the absence of a J gene in TCRdb, the DNA was matched to germline to assign it here. Germline CDR1 GITISATS, CDR2 ISYDGTV (reference sequence). The CDR3 is 17 amino acids.